Given below is one T cell receptor beta chain in context. Antigen unknown. The sample is drawn from a study of T cells in localized non-small cell lung cancer. Germline CDR1 SQVTM, CDR2 ANQGSEA. This CDR3 is 15 amino acids long. Losses at the gene ends were 6 bases for V and 1 base for J; bases not matched to a gene: 10. Method: immunoSEQ multiplex PCR; TCRdb's copy keeps in-frame clones and lacks some. The data contain over a thousand clones, around 30% of them singletons. Whole-study results and caveats: Of the tissues analyzed, uninvolved adjacent lung showed maximal T cell clonality, greater than tumor. Only one tumor region was sequenced, so heterogeneity remains possible.

Atypia-free adjacent lung came from at least 2 cm beyond the tumor margin. V and J are TRBV29-1 and TRBJ2-7; 9 nucleotides line up with TRBD1. The receptor comes from a man aged 35 to 69 with stage I squamous cell lung carcinoma. The sample here was normal lung tissue next to the tumor, taken before any cancer treatment. The CDR3 loop is CSVRPRGQGSYEQYF. The CDR3 DNA reads TGCAGCGTGAGGCCCAGGGGACAGGGATCCTACGAGCAGTACTTC.